This T cell receptor beta chain stems from a study of cytomegalovirus exposure and HLA in healthy donors. The study's findings and limits: About 87% or about 30% of the time was how often most TCR beta V segments were productive, according to an earlier analysis.

On this clone itself: Antigen specificity is unknown.

The study ran its PCR with 60 Vbeta and 13 Jbeta primers. TCRdb keeps only in-frame clones here, not all; method: immunoSEQ multiplex PCR. Its table records some 200,000 clones. The germline V and J ends were trimmed by 0 bases and 10 bases, with 14 bases remaining between them. Germline loops: CDR1 SGHKS, CDR2 YYEKEE (reference sequence). There are 15 residues in the CDR3. The sequencing sample was made of PBMCs. This clonotype was obtained from a woman aged 18-29 years in good health and CMV-seropositive. The V gene is TRBV5-5, the J gene TRBJ1-6; TRBD1 might be the D (5 bases). The CDR3 here is CASSLEQAKGSPLHF. The CDR3 coding sequence is TGTGCCAGCAGCTTGGAACAGGCAAAAGGATCACCCCTCCACTTT.